The T cell receptor beta chain described here comes from a study of beta chain features in type 1 diabetes. Germline lookup yields CDR1 SGHVS and CDR2 FNYEAQ. The CDR3 length is 13 residues. The V end lost 5 bases, the J end lost 0 bases, and 6 bases lay between the germline ends. On this clone itself: The antigen remains undetermined.

What was sequenced were expressed TCRB transcripts, since all of the isolated RNA had been reverse transcribed. Some clones are missing from TCRdb's copy, which holds only in-frame ones; the method was immunoSEQ multiplex PCR. The table lists 40,000 or so clones, about 66% of them singletons, with 2% to 2.5% in the top ten. Notes on the study in general: There was a moderate but significant shortening of TCRB CDR3s in all four CD4+ subsets of Type 1 diabetes patients. Cells with high TCR expression could be over-represented by cDNA sequencing. Any PCR bias toward short templates would affect both groups alike. In these data, an HLA type influence on TCRB rearrangement remained unresolved.

Every single donor gave one heparinised blood draw, and these averaged around 0.12 L. The chain carries TRBV7-6 and TRBJ2-3; TRBD2 is a possible D gene (5 bases). The sequenced material came from Tregs from blood. The receptor was derived from a woman aged 18-30 years with type 1 diabetes. Here the CDR3 DNA reads TGTGCCAGCAGCACGGGAAGCACAGATACGCAGTATTTT. As protein: CASSTGSTDTQYF. The full variable domain, rest sourced from reference TRBV7-6 and TRBJ2-3, is GAGVSQSPRYKVTKRGQDVALRCDPISGHVSLYWYRQALGQGPEFLTYFNYEAQQDKSGLPNDRFSAERPEGSISTLTIQRTEQRDSAMYRCASSTGSTDTQYFGPGTRLTVL.